This T cell receptor beta chain was found in a study of blood T cells in healthy people across ages. The table lists this clonotype with many counts. The germline gives CDR1 SGHTA, CDR2 FQGTGA. Germline trimming cut 5 bases from V and 7 bases from J; bases unmatched to any gene: 8. The CDR3 has 13 amino acids. Together with a sample-barcoded 5' primer, a J-beta primer mix was included in a second PCR lasting roughly 6 to 12 cycles. TCRdb reanalysed the 5' RACE reads using MiXCR and keeps one entry per CDR3 protein. The top ten hold 23% of the sample, which has 1.8 million or so distinct CDR3 sequences, 39% seen once.

The specimen was blood. The source is a human donor in good health. The gene calls are TRBV7-3 and TRBJ2-7, with TRBD1 identical over 7 bases. This chain's CDR3 is CASSPNRGGEQYF. DNA for the CDR3: TGTGCCAGCAGCCCCAACAGGGGTGGGGAGCAGTACTTC.